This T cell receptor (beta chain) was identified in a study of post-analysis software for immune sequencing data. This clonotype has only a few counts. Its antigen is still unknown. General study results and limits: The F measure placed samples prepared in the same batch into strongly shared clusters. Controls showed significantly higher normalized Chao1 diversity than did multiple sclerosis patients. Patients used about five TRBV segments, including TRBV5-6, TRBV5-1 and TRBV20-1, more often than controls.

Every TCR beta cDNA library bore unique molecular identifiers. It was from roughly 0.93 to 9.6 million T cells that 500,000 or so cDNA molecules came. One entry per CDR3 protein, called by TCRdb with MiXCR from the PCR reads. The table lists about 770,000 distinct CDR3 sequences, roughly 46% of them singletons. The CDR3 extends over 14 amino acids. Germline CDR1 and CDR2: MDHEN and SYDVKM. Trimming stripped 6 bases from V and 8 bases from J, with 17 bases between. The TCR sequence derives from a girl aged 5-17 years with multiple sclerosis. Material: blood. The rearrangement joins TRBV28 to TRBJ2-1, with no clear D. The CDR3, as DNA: TGTGCCAGCAGCCCCGGGCAGGTTTTTGATGAGCAGTTCTTC. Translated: CASSPGQVFDEQFF.